This TCR beta chain is drawn from a study of cytomegalovirus exposure and HLA in healthy donors. Background on the study: As released early, the data held about 85 million unique TCRs from HLA-typed donors.

Vbeta (60) and Jbeta (13) primers were used in the PCR. Using immunoSEQ multiplex PCR, the repertoire was profiled, and TCRdb retains in-frame clones only, with some absent. The sample lists hundreds of thousands of clones; about 75% were seen once. Study-level points and caveats: Some public TCRs appeared in many individuals, while most sequences were rare. An analysis that came later showed most CMV-associated TCR beta chains appearing HLA-restricted.

With respect to this clone: The target antigen is unknown.

V lost 5 bases and J lost 8, with 15 bases in between. The CDR3 loop spans 14 amino acids. CDR1 and CDR2 (germline): SGHTA, FQGNSA. This clonotype was obtained from a male donor in good health and CMV-seronegative. This chain links TRBV7-2 with TRBJ1-4, with D possibly matching TRBD1 (6 bases). The specimen sequenced was PBMCs. The chain's CDR3 is CASSATGSGEKLFF. Here the CDR3 DNA reads TGTGCCAGCAGCGCAACAGGGTCTGGGGAAAAACTGTTTTTT.